The source of this TCR beta chain is a study of regulatory T cells in long-lasting Graves disease. Whole-study findings and limits: Study was limited to peripheral blood, excluding thyroid tissue.

Ten or more counts support this clonotype. Its antigen is undetermined. The time point is: newly diagnosed GD, antithyroid drugs for less than 3 months. The TCR library was prepared using RNA isolated from PBMCs. Arm-PCR of CDR3 regions and iRepertoire HTBI primers were the basis on which TCR beta libraries were built. A single record per CDR3 protein comes from TCRdb applying MiXCR to the multiplex PCR reads. The table records hundreds of thousands of distinct CDR3 sequences, around an eighth of them present only once. The sample was also reused in another study, on T cells in Graves' hyperthyroidism and ophthalmopathy. That source adds: Stable hyperthyroidism was separated from ophthalmopathy by a model based on 13 V-J features.

Specimen: peripheral blood mononuclear cells (PBMCs), collected at new diagnosis, from a patient treated with antithyroid drugs. This receptor was identified in a young man with Graves disease.

The CDR3 is CASSLYSGRVYNEQFF. CDR3 coding DNA: TGCGCCAGCAGCCTCTATAGCGGGAGGGTCTACAATGAGCAGTTCTTC. The chain uses TRBV4-1 and TRBJ2-1; 11 bases line up with TRBD2. CDR3 length: 16 amino acids. Germline V gene data show CDR1 as MGHRA and CDR2 as YSYEKL. V shed 4 bases, J shed 3 bases, and the junction held 5 bases outside the gene matches.